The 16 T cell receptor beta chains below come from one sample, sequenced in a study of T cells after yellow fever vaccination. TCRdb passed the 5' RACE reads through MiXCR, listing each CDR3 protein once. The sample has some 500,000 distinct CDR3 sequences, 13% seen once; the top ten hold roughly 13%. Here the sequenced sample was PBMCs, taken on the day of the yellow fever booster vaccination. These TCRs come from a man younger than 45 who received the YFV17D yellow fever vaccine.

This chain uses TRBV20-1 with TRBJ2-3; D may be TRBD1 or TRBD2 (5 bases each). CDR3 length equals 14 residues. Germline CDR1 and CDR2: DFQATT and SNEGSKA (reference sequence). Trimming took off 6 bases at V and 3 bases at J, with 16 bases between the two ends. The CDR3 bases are TGCAGTGCCCTGCCACGGGACGGAACAGATACGCAGTATTTT. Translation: CSALPRDGTDTQYF.

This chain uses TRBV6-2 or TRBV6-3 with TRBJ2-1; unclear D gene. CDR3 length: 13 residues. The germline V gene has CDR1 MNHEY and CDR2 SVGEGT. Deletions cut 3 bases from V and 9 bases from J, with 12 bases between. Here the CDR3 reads CASSYDIISEQFF. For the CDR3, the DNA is TGTGCCAGCAGTTATGACATTATTAGTGAGCAGTTCTTC.

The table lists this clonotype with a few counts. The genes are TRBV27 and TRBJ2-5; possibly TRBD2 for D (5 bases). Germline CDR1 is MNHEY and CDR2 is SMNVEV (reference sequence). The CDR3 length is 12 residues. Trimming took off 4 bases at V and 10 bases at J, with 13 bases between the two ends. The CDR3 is CASSSLTGDQYF. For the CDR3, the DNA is TGTGCCAGCAGTTCCCTGACCGGGGACCAGTACTTC.

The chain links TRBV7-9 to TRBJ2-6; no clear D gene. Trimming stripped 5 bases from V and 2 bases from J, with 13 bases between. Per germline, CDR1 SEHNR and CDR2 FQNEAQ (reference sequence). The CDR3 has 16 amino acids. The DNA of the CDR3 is TGTGCCAGCAGCCAAAGGGTTGGGGCTGGGGCCAACGTCCTGACTTTC. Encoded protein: CASSQRVGAGANVLTF.

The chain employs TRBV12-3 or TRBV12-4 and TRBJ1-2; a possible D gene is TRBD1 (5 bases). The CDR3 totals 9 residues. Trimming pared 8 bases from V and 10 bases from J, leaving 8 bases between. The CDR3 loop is CASGGAYTF. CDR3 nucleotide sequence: TGTGCCAGCGGGGGTGCCTACACCTTC.

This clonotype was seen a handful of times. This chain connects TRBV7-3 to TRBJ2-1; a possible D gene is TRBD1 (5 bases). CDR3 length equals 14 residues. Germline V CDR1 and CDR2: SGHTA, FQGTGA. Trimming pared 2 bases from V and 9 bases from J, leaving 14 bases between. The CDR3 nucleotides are TGTGCCAGCAGCTTACAGGGAATGGAATCTGAGCAGTTCTTC. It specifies CASSLQGMESEQFF. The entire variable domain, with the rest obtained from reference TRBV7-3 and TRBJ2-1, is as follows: GAGVSQTPSNKVTEKGKYVELRCDPISGHTALYWYRQSLGQGPEFLIYFQGTGAADDSGLPNDRFFAVRPEGSVSTLKIQRTERGDSAVYLCASSLQGMESEQFFGPGTRLTVL.

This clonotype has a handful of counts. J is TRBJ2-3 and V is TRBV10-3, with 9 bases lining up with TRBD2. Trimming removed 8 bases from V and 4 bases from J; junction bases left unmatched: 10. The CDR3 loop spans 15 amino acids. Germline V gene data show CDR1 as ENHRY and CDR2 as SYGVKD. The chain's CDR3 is CAIALSGSGADTQYF. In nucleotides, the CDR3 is TGTGCCATCGCCCTTAGCGGGAGTGGCGCAGATACGCAGTATTTT.

The CDR3 DNA reads as TGTGCCAGTAGTATCAACTTGGGCTACGAGCAGTACTTC. This gives the protein CASSINLGYEQYF. The J gene is TRBJ2-7, the V gene TRBV19; D not certain. Trimming stripped 3 bases from V and 3 bases from J, with 9 bases between. CDR1 and CDR2 (germline): LNHDA, SQIVND (reference sequence). The CDR3 is 13 amino acids. Together with reference TRBV19 and TRBJ2-7, the CDR3 gives the full variable domain: DGGITQSPKYLFRKEGQNVTLSCEQNLNHDAMYWYRQDPGQGLRLIYYSQIVNDFQKGDIAEGYSVSREKKESFPLTVTSAQKNPTAFYLCASSINLGYEQYFGPGTRLTVT.

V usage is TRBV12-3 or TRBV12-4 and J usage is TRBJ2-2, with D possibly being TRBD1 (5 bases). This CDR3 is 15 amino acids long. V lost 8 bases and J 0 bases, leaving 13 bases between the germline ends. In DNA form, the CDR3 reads TGTGCCAGCCTACAGACAGATCCGAACACCGGGGAGCTGTTTTTT. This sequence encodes CASLQTDPNTGELFF.

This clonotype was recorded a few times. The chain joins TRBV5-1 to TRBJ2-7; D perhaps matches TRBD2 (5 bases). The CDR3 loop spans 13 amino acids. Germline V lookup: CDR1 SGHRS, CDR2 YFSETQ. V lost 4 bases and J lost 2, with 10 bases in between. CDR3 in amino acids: CASSLTTTYEQYF. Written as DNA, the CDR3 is TGCGCCAGCAGCCTGACTACAACCTACGAGCAGTACTTC.

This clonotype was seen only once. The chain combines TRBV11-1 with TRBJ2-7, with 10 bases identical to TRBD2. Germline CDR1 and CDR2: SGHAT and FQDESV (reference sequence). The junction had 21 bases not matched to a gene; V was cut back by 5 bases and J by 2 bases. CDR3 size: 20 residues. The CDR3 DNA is TGTGCCAGCAGCCCTAGCGTATTATGGCCTAGCGGGAGATCACCCTACGAGCAGTACTTC. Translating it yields CASSPSVLWPSGRSPYEQYF.

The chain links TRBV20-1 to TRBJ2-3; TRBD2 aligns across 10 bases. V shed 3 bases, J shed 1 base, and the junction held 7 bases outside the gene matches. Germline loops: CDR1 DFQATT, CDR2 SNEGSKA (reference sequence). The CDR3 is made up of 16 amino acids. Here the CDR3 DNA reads TGCAGTGCTAGTGGGGCTAGCGGGAGAGGCACAGATACGCAGTATTTT. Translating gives CSASGASGRGTDTQYF.

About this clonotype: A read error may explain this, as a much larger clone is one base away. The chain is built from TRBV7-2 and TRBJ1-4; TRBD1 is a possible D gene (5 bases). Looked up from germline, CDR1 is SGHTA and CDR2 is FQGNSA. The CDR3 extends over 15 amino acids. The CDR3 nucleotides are TGTGCCAGCAGCCCAACCCGGGGGTTGAATGATAAACTGTTTTTT. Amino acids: CASSPTRGLNDKLFF.

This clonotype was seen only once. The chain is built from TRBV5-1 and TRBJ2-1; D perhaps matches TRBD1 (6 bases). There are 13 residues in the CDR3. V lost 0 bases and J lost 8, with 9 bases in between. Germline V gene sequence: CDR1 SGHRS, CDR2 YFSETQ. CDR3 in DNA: TGCGCCAGCAGCTTGGTGGACAGACATGAGCAGTTCTTC. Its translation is CASSLVDRHEQFF.

CDR3 in amino acids: CSARDAGTSTDTQYF. The DNA for the CDR3 is TGCAGTGCTAGAGACGCGGGGACTAGCACAGATACGCAGTATTTT. The J gene is TRBJ2-3, the V gene TRBV20-1; D is possibly TRBD2 (6 bases). The CDR3 extends over 15 amino acids. V lost 0 bases and J 0 bases, leaving 10 bases between the germline ends. Looked up from germline, CDR1 is DFQATT and CDR2 is SNEGSKA (reference sequence).

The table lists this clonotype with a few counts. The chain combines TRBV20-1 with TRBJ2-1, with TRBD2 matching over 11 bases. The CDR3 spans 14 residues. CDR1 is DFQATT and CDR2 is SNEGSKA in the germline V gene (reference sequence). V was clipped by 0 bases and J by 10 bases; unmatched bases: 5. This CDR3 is CSARELAGVREQFF. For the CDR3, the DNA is TGCAGTGCTAGAGAACTAGCGGGAGTTAGGGAGCAGTTCTTC.